This TCR beta chain came from a study of T cell responses to AZD1222 COVID-19 vaccine. Findings and limits, study-wide: Nearly half of spike-specific TCRs reportedly target variant regions that are unmutated in the B.1.351 and B.1.1.7 variants. None of the repertoires were sampled until the peak T cell response had passed. Most donors were white British, females outnumbered males, and clonal diversity was possibly underestimated.

This clone showed up just a few times. What it binds is not known. Data came from immunoSEQ multiplex PCR; TCRdb stores just in-frame clones and leaves some out. Of about 83,000 clones listed, around 85% are singletons. From germline, CDR1 is SGHTA and CDR2 FQGNSA. The J segment lost 6 bases and the V segment lost 5 bases, leaving 6 bases of the junction unmatched. The CDR3 is 15 residues long. This specimen consisted of peripheral blood, obtained 28 days after the second AZD1222 dose. V usage is TRBV7-2 and J usage is TRBJ2-3, with TRBD2 matching over 12 bases. This receptor was obtained from an adult who received the AZD1222 COVID-19 vaccine. CDR3 sequence reads: CASSETSGSADTQYF. CDR3 DNA: TGTGCCAGCAGCGAGACTAGCGGGAGTGCGGATACGCAGTATTTT.